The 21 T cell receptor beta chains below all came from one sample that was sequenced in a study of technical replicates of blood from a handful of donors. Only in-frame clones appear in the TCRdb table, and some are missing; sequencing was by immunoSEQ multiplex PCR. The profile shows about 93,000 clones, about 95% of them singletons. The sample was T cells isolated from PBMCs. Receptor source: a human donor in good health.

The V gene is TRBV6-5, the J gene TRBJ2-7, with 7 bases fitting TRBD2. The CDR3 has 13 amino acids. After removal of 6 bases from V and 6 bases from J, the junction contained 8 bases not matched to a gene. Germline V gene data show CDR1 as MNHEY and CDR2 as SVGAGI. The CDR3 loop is CASRRDYLFEQYF. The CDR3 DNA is TGTGCCAGCAGACGGGACTACCTTTTCGAGCAGTACTTC.

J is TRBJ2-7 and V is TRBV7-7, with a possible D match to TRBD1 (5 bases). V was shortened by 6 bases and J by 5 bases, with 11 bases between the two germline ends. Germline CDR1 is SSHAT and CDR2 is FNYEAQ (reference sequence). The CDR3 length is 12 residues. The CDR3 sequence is CASSPGNHEQYF. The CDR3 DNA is TGTGCCAGCAGTCCAGGGAACCACGAGCAGTACTTC.

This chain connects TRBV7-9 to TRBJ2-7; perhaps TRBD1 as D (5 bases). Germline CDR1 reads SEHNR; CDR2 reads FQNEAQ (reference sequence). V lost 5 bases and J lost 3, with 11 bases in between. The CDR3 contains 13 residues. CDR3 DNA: TGTGCCAGCAGCAACTCCCAGGGCTACGAGCAGTACTTC. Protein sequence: CASSNSQGYEQYF.

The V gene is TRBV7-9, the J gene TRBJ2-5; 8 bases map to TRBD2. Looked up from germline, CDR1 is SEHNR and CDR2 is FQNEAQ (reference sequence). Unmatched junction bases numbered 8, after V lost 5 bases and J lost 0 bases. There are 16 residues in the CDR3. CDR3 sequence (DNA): TGTGCCAGCAGCCCCGTCGGGGGGGTAAACCAAGAGACCCAGTACTTC. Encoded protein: CASSPVGGVNQETQYF.

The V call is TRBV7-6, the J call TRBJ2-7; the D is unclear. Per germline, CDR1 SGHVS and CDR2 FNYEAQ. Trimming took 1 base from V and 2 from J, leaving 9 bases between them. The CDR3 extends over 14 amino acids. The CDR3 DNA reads TGTGCCAGCAGCTTAGATCACGGAGCCTACGAGCAGTACTTC. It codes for CASSLDHGAYEQYF.

The CDR3 spells CASSELGANQPQHF. Here the CDR3 DNA reads TGTGCCAGCAGTGAACTGGGGGCTAATCAGCCCCAGCATTTT. V usage is TRBV2 and J usage is TRBJ1-5; TRBD1 is a possible D gene (6 bases). The germline V and J ends were trimmed by 2 bases and 4 bases, with 9 bases remaining between them. The germline gives CDR1 SNHLY, CDR2 FYNNEI. This CDR3 has 14 residues. The whole variable domain, remainder taken from reference TRBV2 and TRBJ1-5, is EPEVTQTPSHQVTQMGQEVILRCVPISNHLYFYWYRQILGQKVEFLVSFYNNEISEKSEIFDDQFSVERPDGSNFTLKIRSTKLEDSAMYFCASSELGANQPQHFGDGTRLSIL.

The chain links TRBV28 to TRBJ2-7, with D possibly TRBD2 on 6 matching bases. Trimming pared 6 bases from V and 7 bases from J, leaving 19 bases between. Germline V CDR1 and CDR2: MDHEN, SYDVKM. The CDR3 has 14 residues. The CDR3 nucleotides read TGTGCCAGCAGGAACATACCTACTAGCTCTGAGCAGTACTTC. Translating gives CASRNIPTSSEQYF. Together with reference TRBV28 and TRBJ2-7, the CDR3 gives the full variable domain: DVKVTQSSRYLVKRTGEKVFLECVQDMDHENMFWYRQDPGLGLRLIYFSYDVKMKEKGDIPEGYSVSREKKERFSLILESASTNQTSMYLCASRNIPTSSEQYFGPGTRLTVT.

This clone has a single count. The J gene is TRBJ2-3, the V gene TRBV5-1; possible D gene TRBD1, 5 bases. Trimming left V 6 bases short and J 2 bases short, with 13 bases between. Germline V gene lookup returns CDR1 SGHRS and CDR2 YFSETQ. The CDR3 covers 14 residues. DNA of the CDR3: TGCGCCAGCACTAAAGGGGATTTCACAGATACGCAGTATTTT. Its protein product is CASTKGDFTDTQYF.

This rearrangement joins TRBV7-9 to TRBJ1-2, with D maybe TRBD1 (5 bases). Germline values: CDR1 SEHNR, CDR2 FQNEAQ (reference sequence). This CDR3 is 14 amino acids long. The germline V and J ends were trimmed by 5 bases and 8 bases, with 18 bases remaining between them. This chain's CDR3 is CASSTDRGEEGYTF. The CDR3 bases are TGTGCCAGCAGCACCGACCGAGGGGAGGAAGGCTACACCTTC. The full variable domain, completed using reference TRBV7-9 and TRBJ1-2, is DTGVSQNPRHKITKRGQNVTFRCDPISEHNRLYWYRQTLGQGPEFLTYFQNEAQLEKSRLLSDRFSAERPKGSFSTLEIQRTEQGDSAMYLCASSTDRGEEGYTFGSGTRLTVV.

The CDR3 reads CASRQLPQNTGELFF. The CDR3 nucleotides read TGTGCCAGCAGGCAACTTCCCCAGAACACCGGGGAGCTGTTTTTT. V gene TRBV2 combines with J gene TRBJ2-2; D call uncertain. CDR3 length: 15 amino acids. CDR1 is SNHLY, CDR2 FYNNEI, per germline. Trimming cost V 6 bases and J 1 base, with 12 bases left between them. The whole variable domain, remainder taken from reference TRBV2 and TRBJ2-2, is EPEVTQTPSHQVTQMGQEVILRCVPISNHLYFYWYRQILGQKVEFLVSFYNNEISEKSEIFDDQFSVERPDGSNFTLKIRSTKLEDSAMYFCASRQLPQNTGELFFGEGSRLTVL.

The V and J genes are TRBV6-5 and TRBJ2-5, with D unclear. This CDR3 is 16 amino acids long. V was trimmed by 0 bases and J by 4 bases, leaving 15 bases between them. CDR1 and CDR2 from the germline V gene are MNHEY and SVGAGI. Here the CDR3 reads CASSYSEINVGETQYF. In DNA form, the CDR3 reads TGTGCCAGCAGTTACTCGGAGATCAATGTAGGAGAGACCCAGTACTTC.

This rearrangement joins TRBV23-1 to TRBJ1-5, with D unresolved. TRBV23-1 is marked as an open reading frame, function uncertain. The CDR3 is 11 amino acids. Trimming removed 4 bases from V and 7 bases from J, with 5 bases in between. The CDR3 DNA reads TGCGCCAGCAGTCCACAACAGCCCCAGCATTTT. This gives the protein CASSPQQPQHF.

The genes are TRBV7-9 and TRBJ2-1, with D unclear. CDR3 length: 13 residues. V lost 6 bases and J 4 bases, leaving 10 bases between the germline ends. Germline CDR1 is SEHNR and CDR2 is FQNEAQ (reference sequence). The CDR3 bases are TGTGCCAGCAGTTTGACATCGTACAATGAGCAGTTCTTC. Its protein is CASSLTSYNEQFF.

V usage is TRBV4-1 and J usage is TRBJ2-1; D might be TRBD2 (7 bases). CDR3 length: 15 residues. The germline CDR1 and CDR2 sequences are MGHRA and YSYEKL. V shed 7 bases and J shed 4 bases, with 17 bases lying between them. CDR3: CASTPIGGGYNEQFF. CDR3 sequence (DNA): TGCGCCAGCACACCTATAGGGGGGGGATACAATGAGCAGTTCTTC.

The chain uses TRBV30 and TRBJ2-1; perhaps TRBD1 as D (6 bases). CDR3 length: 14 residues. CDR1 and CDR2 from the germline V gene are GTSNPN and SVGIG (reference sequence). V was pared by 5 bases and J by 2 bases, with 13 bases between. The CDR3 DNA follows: TGTGCCTGGTCACAGGGATTGACCTACAATGAGCAGTTCTTC. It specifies CAWSQGLTYNEQFF.

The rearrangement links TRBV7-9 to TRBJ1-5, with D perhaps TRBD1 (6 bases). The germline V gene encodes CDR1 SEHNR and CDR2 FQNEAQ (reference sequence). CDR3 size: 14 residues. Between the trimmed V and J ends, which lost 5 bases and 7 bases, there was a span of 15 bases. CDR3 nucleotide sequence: TGTGCCAGCAGCCCCGGAGGGGGGGAACAGCCCCAGCATTTT. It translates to CASSPGGGEQPQHF. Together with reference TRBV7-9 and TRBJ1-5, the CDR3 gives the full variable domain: DTGVSQNPRHKITKRGQNVTFRCDPISEHNRLYWYRQTLGQGPEFLTYFQNEAQLEKSRLLSDRFSAERPKGSFSTLEIQRTEQGDSAMYLCASSPGGGEQPQHFGDGTRLSIL.

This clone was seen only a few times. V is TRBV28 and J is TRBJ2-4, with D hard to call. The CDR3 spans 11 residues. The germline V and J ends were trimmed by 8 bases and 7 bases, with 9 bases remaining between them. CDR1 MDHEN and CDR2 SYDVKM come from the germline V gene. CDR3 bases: TGTGCCAGCTCGATGAGGAACATTCAGTACTTC. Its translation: CASSMRNIQYF. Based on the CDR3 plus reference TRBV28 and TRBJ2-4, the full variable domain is DVKVTQSSRYLVKRTGEKVFLECVQDMDHENMFWYRQDPGLGLRLIYFSYDVKMKEKGDIPEGYSVSREKKERFSLILESASTNQTSMYLCASSMRNIQYFGAGTRLSVL.

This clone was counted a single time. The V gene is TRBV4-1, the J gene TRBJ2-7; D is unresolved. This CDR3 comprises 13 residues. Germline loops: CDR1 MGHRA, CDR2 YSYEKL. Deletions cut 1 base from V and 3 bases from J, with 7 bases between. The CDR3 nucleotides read TGCGCCAGCAGCCAAGTTTTCGGCTACGAGCAGTACTTC. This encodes CASSQVFGYEQYF.

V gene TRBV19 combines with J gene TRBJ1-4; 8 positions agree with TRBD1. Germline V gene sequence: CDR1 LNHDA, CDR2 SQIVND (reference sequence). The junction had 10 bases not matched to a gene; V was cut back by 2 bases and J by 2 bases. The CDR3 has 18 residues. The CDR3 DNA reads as TGTGCCAGTAGTATAAGGCAGGGGGCGCTATCGACTAATGAAAAACTGTTTTTT. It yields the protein CASSIRQGALSTNEKLFF.

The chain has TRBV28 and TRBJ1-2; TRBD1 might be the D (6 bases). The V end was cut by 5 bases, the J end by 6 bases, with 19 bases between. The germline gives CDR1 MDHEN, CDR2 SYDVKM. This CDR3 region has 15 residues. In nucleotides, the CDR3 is TGTGCCAGCAGTCCCCCGAAACAGGGTTTGGATGGCTACACCTTC. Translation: CASSPPKQGLDGYTF.

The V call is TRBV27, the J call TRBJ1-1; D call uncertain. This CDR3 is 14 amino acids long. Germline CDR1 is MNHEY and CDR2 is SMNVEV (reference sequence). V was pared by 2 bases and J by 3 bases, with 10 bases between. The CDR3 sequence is CASSLGWADTEAFF. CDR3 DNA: TGTGCCAGCAGTTTAGGCTGGGCCGACACTGAAGCTTTCTTT.